These 30 T cell receptor beta chains were sequenced from one sample in a study of early stage breast cancer tumors. Measured with immunoSEQ multiplex PCR; TCRdb has only the in-frame clones, and not every one. The sample shows about 38,000 clones, around 68% of them seen only once. Sequencing was done on a sample of blood. The receptors originated from a person between 55 and 70 years old with breast cancer.

V gene TRBV4-2 combines with J gene TRBJ1-2; D possibly corresponds to TRBD1 (6 bases). Germline values: CDR1 LGHNA, CDR2 YNFKEQ. V lost 3 bases and J lost 0, with 14 bases in between. CDR3 length: 16 residues. This CDR3 is CASSQAGQSPNYGYTF. CDR3 coding DNA: TGTGCCAGCAGCCAGGCTGGACAGTCCCCTAACTATGGCTACACCTTC.

V usage is TRBV15 and J usage is TRBJ2-3, with D perhaps TRBD2 (6 bases). CDR3 length equals 15 residues. Trimming shortened V by 2 bases and J by 5 bases, and 14 bases separated the two germline ends. Germline-derived CDR1 and CDR2 are LNHNV and YYDKDF (reference sequence). The CDR3 coding sequence is TGTGCCACCAGCAGAATAAGGGGCGGGGAAGATACGCAGTATTTT. It yields the protein CATSRIRGGEDTQYF.

This chain joins TRBV20-1 and TRBJ2-1; either TRBD1 or TRBD2 may supply D (6 bases each). Germline assignment: CDR1 DFQATT and CDR2 SNEGSKA (reference sequence). CDR3 size: 11 residues. V was clipped by 4 bases and J by 8 bases, with 9 bases between them. This CDR3 reads CSAKGGHEQFF. In DNA, the CDR3 is TGCAGTGCTAAGGGGGGCCATGAGCAGTTCTTC.

The sample holds a few counts of this clone. CDR3 protein: CASSLALSNTGELFF. In nucleotides, the CDR3 is TGCGCCAGCAGCTTGGCACTTTCGAACACCGGGGAGCTGTTTTTT. The rearrangement joins TRBV5-1 to TRBJ2-2; D unclear. The CDR3 contains 15 residues. V lost 0 bases and J 0 bases, leaving 6 bases between the germline ends. Germline V gene data show CDR1 as SGHRS and CDR2 as YFSETQ.

This clone has more than one count but fewer than ten. This chain uses TRBV2 with TRBJ1-1; weak D call: TRBD1 (5 bases). The V and J ends lost 3 bases and 0 bases respectively, with 11 bases between them. The CDR3 length is 15 residues. Per germline, CDR1 SNHLY and CDR2 FYNNEI. The CDR3 loop reads CASSDVGTVNTEAFF. CDR3 sequence (DNA): TGTGCCAGCAGTGATGTTGGGACGGTGAACACTGAAGCTTTCTTT.

The V gene is TRBV30, the J gene TRBJ1-1; no clear D. The CDR3 has 13 amino acids. CDR1 GTSNPN and CDR2 SVGIG come from the germline V gene (reference sequence). Trimming stripped 2 bases from V and 1 base from J, with 8 bases between. The CDR3 reads CAWSSSENTEAFF. DNA for the CDR3: TGTGCCTGGAGTTCTTCTGAGAACACTGAAGCTTTCTTT.

The rearrangement uses TRBV27 and TRBJ1-2, with 8 bases fitting TRBD1. This CDR3 spans 13 amino acids. The germline CDR1 and CDR2 sequences are MNHEY and SMNVEV (reference sequence). V was pared by 8 bases and J by 5 bases, with 7 bases of the junction left unmatched. CDR3 bases: TGTGCCAGCGGGAGACAGGGGCAGTATGGCTACACCTTC. Its translation is CASGRQGQYGYTF.

The chain couples TRBV5-6 to TRBJ2-7; possible D gene TRBD1, 5 bases. V lost 4 bases, J lost 3 bases, and 11 bases lay in between. This CDR3 spans 13 amino acids. CDR1 is SGHDT and CDR2 is YYEEEE in the germline V gene. In nucleotides, the CDR3 is TGTGCCAGCAGCCCAGGAAGGGGCTACGAGCAGTACTTC. The encoded protein is CASSPGRGYEQYF.

CDR3 nucleotide sequence: TGTGCCACCAGCAGAAGGAAGGGGGGGCTTCTAGGCAATCAGCCCCAGCATTTT. This sequence encodes CATSRRKGGLLGNQPQHF. The rearrangement links TRBV15 to TRBJ1-5; possibly TRBD1 for D (6 bases). V was pared by 2 bases and J by 2 bases, with 19 bases between. Germline values: CDR1 LNHNV, CDR2 YYDKDF (reference sequence). CDR3 length equals 18 residues.

V gene TRBV2 combines with J gene TRBJ1-6, with TRBD1 identical over 7 bases. The CDR3 runs to 15 residues. Losses at the gene ends were 5 bases for V and 0 bases for J; bases not matched to a gene: 1. The germline CDR1 and CDR2 sequences are SNHLY and FYNNEI. The CDR3 sequence: CASSRDSSYNSPLHF. As DNA, the CDR3 is TGTGCCAGCAGTCGGGACAGCTCCTATAATTCACCCCTCCACTTT. The whole variable domain, filled in from reference TRBV2 and TRBJ1-6, reads EPEVTQTPSHQVTQMGQEVILRCVPISNHLYFYWYRQILGQKVEFLVSFYNNEISEKSEIFDDQFSVERPDGSNFTLKIRSTKLEDSAMYFCASSRDSSYNSPLHFGNGTRLTVT.

The chain carries TRBV9 and TRBJ1-5; 7 bases align to TRBD1. This CDR3 has 14 residues. With 3 bases clipped from V and 4 bases from J, the junction kept 4 bases outside the gene matches. CDR1 SGDLS and CDR2 YYNGEE come from the germline V gene. The CDR3, as DNA: TGTGCCAGCAGCGCGGGACAGACTAATCAGCCCCAGCATTTT. Its protein is CASSAGQTNQPQHF.

The chain carries TRBV7-6 and TRBJ2-7, with D uncertain. This CDR3 has 13 residues. V was cut by 4 bases and J by 3 bases, with 10 bases left in between. From germline, CDR1 is SGHVS and CDR2 FNYEAQ. The CDR3 DNA follows: TGTGCCAGCAGCTCTCGTCAAAGCTACGAGCAGTACTTC. Encoded protein: CASSSRQSYEQYF. Looking up the rest from reference TRBV7-6 and TRBJ2-7 gives the full variable domain: GAGVSQSPRYKVTKRGQDVALRCDPISGHVSLYWYRQALGQGPEFLTYFNYEAQQDKSGLPNDRFSAERPEGSISTLTIQRTEQRDSAMYRCASSSRQSYEQYFGPGTRLTVT.

The gene calls are TRBV27 and TRBJ1-3, with TRBD1 as a possible D gene (5 bases). The germline gives CDR1 MNHEY, CDR2 SMNVEV (reference sequence). CDR3 size: 14 residues. Deletions cut 5 bases from V and 2 bases from J, with 10 bases between. CDR3 sequence: CASSPQGAGNTIYF. Written as DNA, the CDR3 is TGTGCCAGCAGTCCTCAGGGAGCTGGAAACACCATATATTTT.

The gene calls are TRBV7-2 and TRBJ2-7; the match to TRBD2 covers 10 bases. There are 17 residues in the CDR3. The ends lost 5 bases at V and 4 bases at J; junction bases unmatched: 14. CDR1 and CDR2 (germline): SGHTA, FQGNSA. The chain's CDR3 is CASSAGTSVTGVYEQYF. CDR3 bases: TGTGCCAGCAGCGCCGGGACTAGCGTTACAGGGGTATACGAGCAGTACTTC.

This clone came up once. The rearrangement joins TRBV7-9 to TRBJ2-5, with D uncertain. The CDR3 has 15 residues. From germline, CDR1 is SEHNR and CDR2 FQNEAQ (reference sequence). V was shortened by 7 bases and J by 8 bases, with 23 bases between the two germline ends. This CDR3 is CASTLGTSPLGTQYF. In DNA, the CDR3 is TGTGCCAGCACTTTGGGTACAAGTCCTCTAGGTACCCAGTACTTC.

The rearrangement links TRBV5-1 to TRBJ2-3; D gene ambiguous. V was shortened by 4 bases and J by 0 bases, with 15 bases between the two germline ends. Germline V gives CDR1 SGHRS, CDR2 YFSETQ. The CDR3 is 16 residues long. This CDR3 reads CASSGWAGLSTDTQYF. As DNA, the CDR3 is TGCGCCAGCAGCGGGTGGGCAGGCCTTAGCACAGATACGCAGTATTTT.

The chain joins TRBV29-1 to TRBJ2-2, with D maybe TRBD2 (7 bases). From germline, CDR1 is SQVTM and CDR2 ANQGSEA. CDR3 length: 13 residues. With 8 bases removed from V and 6 bases from J, the gap between germline ends came to 16 bases. The CDR3 nucleotides are TGCAGCTTGGGGGGGGCGAGGGCCGGGGAGCTGTTTTTT. Amino acids: CSLGGARAGELFF.

The rearrangement links TRBV11-2 to TRBJ1-1; 7 bases agree with TRBD1. Germline CDR1 SGHAT, CDR2 FQNNGV. V gave up 4 bases and J gave up 1 base; unmatched junction bases: 3. The CDR3 contains 14 residues. The CDR3 DNA reads TGTGCCAGCAGCTCTAGACAGGGGAACACTGAAGCTTTCTTT. This gives the protein CASSSRQGNTEAFF.

The count of this clone is one. This chain connects TRBV28 to TRBJ2-7; D remains ambiguous. This CDR3 contains 15 residues. Germline CDR1 reads MDHEN; CDR2 reads SYDVKM. The V and J ends lost 8 bases and 0 bases respectively, with 17 bases between them. CDR3 sequence (DNA): TGTGCCAGCGCCACGCAACGGCTACGCTCCTACGAGCAGTACTTC. Translated: CASATQRLRSYEQYF. Based on the CDR3 plus reference TRBV28 and TRBJ2-7, the full variable domain is DVKVTQSSRYLVKRTGEKVFLECVQDMDHENMFWYRQDPGLGLRLIYFSYDVKMKEKGDIPEGYSVSREKKERFSLILESASTNQTSMYLCASATQRLRSYEQYFGPGTRLTVT.

This clone was seen only a few times. The genes are TRBV25-1 and TRBJ1-2; no reliable D call. The CDR3 length is 12 residues. The V end was cut by 4 bases, the J end by 4 bases, with 7 bases between. Germline lookup yields CDR1 MGHDK and CDR2 SYGVNS. The CDR3 coding sequence is TGTGCCAGCAGTGTCTCCGGCTATGGCTACACCTTC. It encodes CASSVSGYGYTF.

V usage is TRBV5-6 and J usage is TRBJ1-2; D gene uncertain. V lost 5 bases to trimming and J lost 4 bases, with 9 bases between them. The germline V gene encodes CDR1 SGHDT and CDR2 YYEEEE. There are 12 residues in the CDR3. CDR3 coding DNA: TGTGCCAGCAGTCTAGAATTCTATGGCTACACCTTC. This encodes CASSLEFYGYTF.

This sequence joins TRBV5-8 and TRBJ2-1; a possible D gene is TRBD1 (6 bases). This CDR3 comprises 15 residues. The germline gives CDR1 SGHTS, CDR2 YDEGEE. Trimming pared 2 bases from V and 2 bases from J, leaving 11 bases between. CDR3 residues: CASSFAGAPYNEQFF. CDR3 DNA: TGTGCCAGCAGCTTTGCAGGGGCGCCCTACAATGAGCAGTTCTTC.

The J gene is TRBJ1-1, the V gene TRBV6-5, with D hard to call. The germline V gene encodes CDR1 MNHEY and CDR2 SVGAGI. Trimming took 5 bases from V and 1 from J, leaving 11 bases between them. This CDR3 has 14 amino acids. DNA for the CDR3: TGTGCCAGCAGTCCCCGTCTAGAGAACACTGAAGCTTTCTTT. Translated, it gives CASSPRLENTEAFF.

The V gene is TRBV10-3, the J gene TRBJ2-7; 8 bases are shared with TRBD2. The CDR3 is made up of 17 amino acids. J was trimmed by 7 bases and V by 6 bases; bases with no gene match: 20. Germline V lookup: CDR1 ENHRY, CDR2 SYGVKD. DNA for the CDR3: TGTGCCATCAGCCCTGCAAACAGCGGGAGATCTTTGAGTGAGCAGTACTTC. Translation gives CAISPANSGRSLSEQYF.

The J gene is TRBJ2-3, the V gene TRBV29-1; D remains unclear. V was trimmed by 6 bases and J by 6 bases, leaving 4 bases between them. Germline CDR1 reads SQVTM; CDR2 reads ANQGSEA. The CDR3 covers 9 residues. The CDR3 reads CSVGDTQYF. CDR3 coding DNA: TGCAGCGTCGGCGATACGCAGTATTTT.

This clone was seen a handful of times. As DNA, the CDR3 is TGTGCCAGCAGCAAAGGGGGGGCCCGAGGCACTGAAGCTTTCTTT. Its protein is CASSKGGARGTEAFF. The V gene is TRBV7-2, the J gene TRBJ1-1; weak D call: TRBD1 (6 bases). Germline V gives CDR1 SGHTA, CDR2 FQGNSA. The CDR3 loop spans 15 amino acids. V lost 5 bases, J lost 4 bases, and 17 bases lay in between. Looking up the rest from reference TRBV7-2 and TRBJ1-1 gives the full variable domain: GAGVSQSPSNKVTEKGKDVELRCDPISGHTALYWYRQSLGQGLEFLIYFQGNSAPDKSGLPSDRFSAERTGGSVSTLTIQRTQQEDSAVYLCASSKGGARGTEAFFGQGTRLTVV.

V is TRBV6-6 and J is TRBJ1-5; no firm D call. In germline, CDR1 is MNHNY, CDR2 SVGAGI (reference sequence). Trimming removed 7 bases at V and 4 bases at J, with 14 bases between. The CDR3 is 14 residues long. In DNA form, the CDR3 reads TGTGCCAGCACCCTACACCCCTTTAATCAGCCCCAGCATTTT. Residues: CASTLHPFNQPQHF.

This chain connects TRBV6-6 to TRBJ2-2; 11 nucleotides line up with TRBD1. The ends lost 7 bases at V and 4 bases at J; junction bases unmatched: 8. The CDR3 loop spans 16 amino acids. Germline CDR1 reads MNHNY; CDR2 reads SVGAGI (reference sequence). CDR3 amino acids: CASNDRDRGSTGELFF. CDR3 coding DNA: TGTGCCAGCAATGACCGGGACAGGGGGAGCACCGGGGAGCTGTTTTTT.

This clone turned up a few times. The rearrangement joins TRBV4-1 to TRBJ2-7, with TRBD2 matching 8 bases. After removal of 1 base from V and 8 bases from J, the junction contained 13 bases not matched to a gene. CDR1 and CDR2 (germline): MGHRA, YSYEKL. This CDR3 has 16 residues. In DNA, the CDR3 is TGCGCCAGCAGCCAAGGAATCGGAGCGGGGGACCCTAAGCAGTACTTC. Protein sequence: CASSQGIGAGDPKQYF.

This chain uses TRBV5-5 with TRBJ2-3, with 7 bases aligning to TRBD1. CDR3 length: 15 amino acids. Germline CDR1 is SGHKS and CDR2 is YYEKEE (reference sequence). V was pared by 0 bases and J by 3 bases, with 4 bases of the junction left unmatched. The CDR3 loop reads CASSLATTGTDTQYF. In nucleotides, the CDR3 is TGTGCCAGCAGCTTGGCCACGACAGGGACAGATACGCAGTATTTT.